This TCR beta chain derives from a study of T cell responses to AZD1222 COVID-19 vaccine. Findings of the study overall: Across spike, vaccine-associated CD4 TCRs were found, dominant at 160-218 and 743-854.

Germline CDR1 and CDR2: LNHDA and SQIVND (reference sequence). The CDR3 runs to 14 residues. V gave up 7 bases and J gave up 4 bases; unmatched junction bases: 8. Clones were read by immunoSEQ multiplex PCR, and TCRdb kept only the in-frame ones, dropping some. The data show about 150,000 clones, about nine tenths seen once. This clone came up a few times. Its cognate antigen is unknown. This sample comprised peripheral blood, obtained 28 days after the second AZD1222 dose. V gene TRBV19 combines with J gene TRBJ1-1, with 8 bases identical to TRBD1. The TCR was taken from an adult who received the AZD1222 COVID-19 vaccine. The CDR3 reads CASKSQGATTEAFF. CDR3 in DNA: TGTGCCAGTAAGTCCCAGGGGGCGACCACTGAAGCTTTCTTT.